A single TCR beta chain is shown here with its context. Its antigen is currently unknown. The data were obtained in a study of T-cell memory formation after mild COVID-19. About the research overall: The TCR clusters were mostly specific to one donor. Study-wide results and caveats: Nothing showed for sure that second-wave clones peaking on day 37 were SARS-CoV-2 specific. Within pre-infection memory, some responding clones were found, suggesting cross-reactive memory joined.

Germline-derived CDR1 and CDR2 are SGHRS and YFSETQ. The CDR3 is 15 residues long. Trimming stripped 0 bases from V and 2 bases from J, with 11 bases between. MiXCR, applied by TCRdb to the 5' RACE reads, yields one record per CDR3 protein. The data contain about 440,000 distinct CDR3 sequences, approximately 20% of them singletons. The sequenced sample consisted of PBMCs or a T cell subset sorted from them (not recorded which). The sequence came from an adult woman who had mild COVID-19 (a few samples of this study predate the infection). Cell type and time point are not known. The rearrangement joins TRBV5-1 to TRBJ2-5; no definite D call. CDR3: CASSLGVSMQETQYF. CDR3 DNA sequence: TGCGCCAGCAGCTTGGGGGTCAGTATGCAAGAGACCCAGTACTTC.